The 24 T cell receptor beta chains below all came from one sample that was sequenced in a study of blood T cell repertoires in COVID-19. Assay used: immunoSEQ multiplex PCR; TCRdb lists only in-frame clones, some missing. The data contain around 280,000 clones, 90% of them singletons. Input material: PBMCs or T cells enriched from blood (not recorded which). The receptor source for this set is a woman under 30 with acute COVID-19.

The chain couples TRBV19 to TRBJ1-5, with TRBD1 matching 10 bases. The CDR3 is 17 amino acids. Trimming cost V 4 bases and J 4 bases; bases outside gene matches: 10. CDR1 is LNHDA, CDR2 SQIVND, per germline (reference sequence). CDR3 bases: TGTGCCAGTAGTAAATTTGGGGGACAGGGGCTGAATCAGCCCCAGCATTTT. Amino acid sequence: CASSKFGGQGLNQPQHF.

The chain couples TRBV5-3 to TRBJ2-7, with TRBD2 matching 11 bases. TRBV5-3 is designated an ORF whose function remains uncertain. This CDR3 is built from 17 residues. V gave up 4 bases and J gave up 3 bases; unmatched junction bases: 12. The DNA of the CDR3 is TGTGCCAGAAGCATATCCGGGACTAGCGGATTTTTCTACGAGCAGTACTTC. It encodes CARSISGTSGFFYEQYF.

The rearrangement uses TRBV27 and TRBJ1-1, with TRBD1 identical over 8 bases. Germline CDR1 MNHEY, CDR2 SMNVEV (reference sequence). The J segment lost 5 bases and the V segment lost 5 bases, leaving 7 bases of the junction unmatched. The CDR3 is 14 residues long. CDR3: CASSPGQGWTEAFF. DNA of the CDR3: TGTGCCAGCAGTCCCGGACAGGGCTGGACTGAAGCTTTCTTT.

The chain uses TRBV5-1 and TRBJ2-3, with a tentative D call TRBD1 (5 bases). V lost 5 bases to trimming and J lost 4 bases, with 5 bases between them. Looked up from germline, CDR1 is SGHRS and CDR2 is YFSETQ. There are 11 residues in the CDR3. This chain's CDR3 is CASRGPDTQYF. The CDR3 DNA sequence: TGCGCCAGCAGGGGGCCAGATACGCAGTATTTT.

The CDR3 DNA sequence: TGTGCCACCAGCAGAGGGGCAGGGCTCAGCACAGATACGCAGTATTTT. Translation: CATSRGAGLSTDTQYF. The chain is built from TRBV15 and TRBJ2-3; weak D call: TRBD1 (5 bases). Germline CDR1 reads LNHNV; CDR2 reads YYDKDF (reference sequence). Trimming cost V 1 base and J 0 bases, with 11 bases left between them. The CDR3 extends over 16 amino acids.

This chain uses TRBV7-9 with TRBJ1-1, with D possibly matching TRBD1 (5 bases). The CDR3 is made up of 13 amino acids. Germline V CDR1 and CDR2: SEHNR, FQNEAQ (reference sequence). The V and J ends lost 7 bases and 3 bases respectively, with 12 bases between them. The CDR3 sequence: CASTPAGHTEAFF. The CDR3 DNA follows: TGTGCCAGCACTCCAGCGGGGCACACTGAAGCTTTCTTT.

The chain employs TRBV28 and TRBJ2-7, with a possible D match to TRBD2 (6 bases). With 8 bases removed from V and 3 bases from J, the gap between germline ends came to 14 bases. Germline CDR1 is MDHEN and CDR2 is SYDVKM. CDR3 length equals 13 residues. CDR3 region: CASGLAPVYEQYF. The CDR3 coding sequence is TGTGCCAGCGGGCTAGCGCCTGTCTACGAGCAGTACTTC.

This chain joins TRBV3-1 (or the pseudogene TRBV3-2) and TRBJ1-6; D not resolved. Germline V lookup: CDR1 LGHDT, CDR2 YNNKEL (reference sequence). With 1 base removed from V and 6 bases from J, the gap between germline ends came to 10 bases. This CDR3 spans 15 amino acids. The CDR3: CASSQAHRANSPLHF. The CDR3 DNA reads as TGTGCCAGCAGCCAAGCCCACAGAGCTAATTCACCCCTCCACTTT.

The V call is TRBV7-8, the J call TRBJ2-1; D is possibly TRBD2 (5 bases). This CDR3 spans 16 amino acids. V was trimmed by 2 bases and J by 2 bases, leaving 13 bases between them. CDR1 is SGHVS and CDR2 is FQNEAQ in the germline V gene. The CDR3 sequence is CASSLFGSRAYNEQFF. CDR3 in DNA: TGTGCCAGCAGCTTATTTGGGAGTCGGGCCTACAATGAGCAGTTCTTC.

The V and J genes are TRBV4-2 and TRBJ2-7; TRBD1 might be the D (6 bases). Per the germline V gene, CDR1 is LGHNA and CDR2 is YNFKEQ. This CDR3 region has 16 residues. V gave up 1 base and J gave up 2 bases, with 15 bases separating them. This chain's CDR3 is CASSQAFGTGTYEQYF. CDR3 sequence (DNA): TGTGCCAGCAGCCAAGCTTTCGGAACAGGGACCTACGAGCAGTACTTC.

J is TRBJ2-1 and V is TRBV18; TRBD2 matches at 12 bases. Per the germline V gene, CDR1 is KGHSH and CDR2 is LQKENI. The CDR3 is made up of 14 amino acids. After removal of 6 bases from V and 5 bases from J, the junction contained 2 bases not matched to a gene. DNA of the CDR3: TGTGCCAGCTCCCGGACTAGCGGGAACAATGAGCAGTTCTTC. Its translation is CASSRTSGNNEQFF.

The chain combines TRBV5-4 with TRBJ2-2; 8 bases are a match to TRBD1. This CDR3 has 14 residues. The germline V gene has CDR1 SGHNT and CDR2 YYREEE (reference sequence). V shed 5 bases, J shed 1 base, and the junction held 1 base outside the gene matches. The CDR3 nucleotides are TGTGCCAGCAGAACAGGGGGGAACACCGGGGAGCTGTTTTTT. This sequence encodes CASRTGGNTGELFF.

J is TRBJ1-5 and V is TRBV19; D ambiguous. V was cut by 3 bases and J by 0 bases, with 12 bases left in between. The CDR3 loop spans 16 amino acids. In germline, CDR1 is LNHDA, CDR2 SQIVND (reference sequence). The CDR3 DNA follows: TGTGCCAGTAGTATCTTAGGAGTTAATAGCAATCAGCCCCAGCATTTT. Translation gives CASSILGVNSNQPQHF.

This rearrangement joins TRBV28 to TRBJ2-1, with D perhaps TRBD1 (6 bases). V was shortened by 7 bases and J by 4 bases, with 17 bases between the two germline ends. Germline CDR1 reads MDHEN; CDR2 reads SYDVKM. The CDR3 has 15 amino acids. Here the CDR3 DNA reads TGTGCCAGCATGTTGAGAGGGGACAAATACAATGAGCAGTTCTTC. It codes for CASMLRGDKYNEQFF.

The chain is built from TRBV10-2 and TRBJ2-7, with TRBD1 as a possible D gene (5 bases). The CDR3 length is 14 residues. The germline V and J ends were trimmed by 5 bases and 3 bases, with 14 bases remaining between them. Germline CDR1 is WSHSY and CDR2 is SAAADI. CDR3 sequence: CASSMVGARYEQYF. CDR3 in DNA: TGCGCCAGCAGTATGGTTGGGGCCCGCTACGAGCAGTACTTC.

The J gene is TRBJ2-1, the V gene TRBV19; no clear D. CDR1 and CDR2 from the germline V gene are LNHDA and SQIVND (reference sequence). V dropped 6 bases and J dropped 7 bases, with 22 bases sitting between them. The CDR3 sequence is 16 residues long. For the CDR3, the DNA is TGTGCCAGTAGAGCCAGACGGCAGGCAAGCTGGAATGAGCAGTTCTTC. Protein product: CASRARRQASWNEQFF. Full variable domain (remainder filled in from reference TRBV19 and TRBJ2-1): DGGITQSPKYLFRKEGQNVTLSCEQNLNHDAMYWYRQDPGQGLRLIYYSQIVNDFQKGDIAEGYSVSREKKESFPLTVTSAQKNPTAFYLCASRARRQASWNEQFFGPGTRLTVL.

The genes are TRBV3-1 (or the pseudogene TRBV3-2) and TRBJ2-1; D gene uncertain. Between the trimmed V and J ends, which lost 4 bases and 4 bases, there was a span of 8 bases. The V gene's germline CDR1 is LGHDT and CDR2 YNNKEL (reference sequence). The CDR3 is 13 residues long. CDR3 sequence (DNA): TGTGCCAGCAGCCCCCGGTTATACAATGAGCAGTTCTTC. As protein: CASSPRLYNEQFF.

V is TRBV7-6 and J is TRBJ1-2; D perhaps matches TRBD1 (6 bases). Between the trimmed V and J ends, which lost 5 bases and 5 bases, there was a span of 15 bases. The CDR3 sequence is 14 residues long. In germline, CDR1 is SGHVS, CDR2 FNYEAQ. The CDR3 DNA reads TGTGCCAGCAGCGGAGGGGGGGGCGTGTATGGCTACACCTTC. It codes for CASSGGGGVYGYTF. Combining the CDR3 with reference TRBV7-6 and TRBJ1-2 gives the whole variable domain GAGVSQSPRYKVTKRGQDVALRCDPISGHVSLYWYRQALGQGPEFLTYFNYEAQQDKSGLPNDRFSAERPEGSISTLTIQRTEQRDSAMYRCASSGGGGVYGYTFGSGTRLTVV.

The gene calls are TRBV28 and TRBJ1-5, with TRBD1 matching over 7 bases. Germline V gives CDR1 MDHEN, CDR2 SYDVKM. The ends lost 6 bases at V and 2 bases at J; junction bases unmatched: 7. CDR3 length equals 15 residues. The CDR3 loop reads CASSSGGFGNQPQHF. CDR3 coding DNA: TGTGCCAGCAGCTCAGGGGGATTTGGCAATCAGCCCCAGCATTTT.

In this sample, this clone turned up once. V and J are TRBV6-6 and TRBJ1-2; perhaps TRBD1 as D (6 bases). Trimming took off 7 bases at V and 8 bases at J, with 11 bases between the two ends. Germline V gives CDR1 MNHNY, CDR2 SVGAGI (reference sequence). The CDR3 sequence is 11 residues long. CDR3 amino acids: CASTQGYGYTF. The CDR3 bases are TGTGCCAGCACGCAGGGGTACGGCTACACCTTC.

V usage is TRBV6-5 and J usage is TRBJ2-7; 12 bases are shared with TRBD1. The germline CDR1 and CDR2 sequences are MNHEY and SVGAGI. This CDR3 is 15 amino acids long. J gave up 5 bases and V 7 bases, and 9 bases lay outside the gene matches. CDR3 sequence: CASTYLGTGGHEQYF. The CDR3 DNA is TGTGCCAGCACCTATCTCGGGACAGGGGGCCACGAGCAGTACTTC.

The chain combines TRBV28 with TRBJ2-1, with D possibly TRBD1 on 5 matching bases. This CDR3 region has 14 residues. V was trimmed by 6 bases and J by 0 bases, leaving 9 bases between them. Germline CDR1 MDHEN, CDR2 SYDVKM. The CDR3 protein is CASRAQVSYNEQFF. The CDR3 DNA sequence: TGTGCCAGCAGGGCACAGGTCTCCTACAATGAGCAGTTCTTC. Full variable domain (outside the CDR3, taken from reference TRBV28 and TRBJ2-1): DVKVTQSSRYLVKRTGEKVFLECVQDMDHENMFWYRQDPGLGLRLIYFSYDVKMKEKGDIPEGYSVSREKKERFSLILESASTNQTSMYLCASRAQVSYNEQFFGPGTRLTVL.

J is TRBJ1-1 and V is TRBV6-6; possibly TRBD1 for D (5 bases). CDR3 length: 12 amino acids. V lost 0 bases, J lost 10 bases, and 9 bases lay in between. Germline V gene sequence: CDR1 MNHNY, CDR2 SVGAGI (reference sequence). CDR3 DNA sequence: TGTGCCAGCAGTTACTCGGGGCCCCCAGCTTTCTTT. Its translation: CASSYSGPPAFF.

This sequence joins TRBV7-9 and TRBJ2-6; 8 nucleotides match TRBD1. This CDR3 is 18 amino acids long. Germline CDR1 and CDR2: SEHNR and FQNEAQ (reference sequence). The trim removed 5 bases at V and 1 base at J, leaving 10 bases unmatched. The CDR3 sequence is CASSPRTGWGSGANVLTF. The DNA for the CDR3 is TGTGCCAGCAGCCCTCGGACAGGGTGGGGATCTGGGGCCAACGTCCTGACTTTC.